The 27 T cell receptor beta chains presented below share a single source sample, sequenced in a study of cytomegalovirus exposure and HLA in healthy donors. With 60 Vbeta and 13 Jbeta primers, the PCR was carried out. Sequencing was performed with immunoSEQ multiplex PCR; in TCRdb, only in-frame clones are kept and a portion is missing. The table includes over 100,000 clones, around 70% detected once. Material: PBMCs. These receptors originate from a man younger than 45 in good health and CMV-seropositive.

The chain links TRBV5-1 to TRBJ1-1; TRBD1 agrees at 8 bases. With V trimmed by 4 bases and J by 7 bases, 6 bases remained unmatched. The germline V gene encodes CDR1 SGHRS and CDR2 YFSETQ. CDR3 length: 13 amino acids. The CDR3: CASSIYRGGEAFF. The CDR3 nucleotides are TGCGCCAGCAGCATCTACAGGGGGGGTGAAGCTTTCTTT.

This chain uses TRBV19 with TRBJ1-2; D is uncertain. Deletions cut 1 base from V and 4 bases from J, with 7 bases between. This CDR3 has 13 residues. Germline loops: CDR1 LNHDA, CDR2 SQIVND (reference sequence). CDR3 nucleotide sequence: TGTGCCAGTAGTATAGGAGGGAGCTATGGCTACACCTTC. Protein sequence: CASSIGGSYGYTF. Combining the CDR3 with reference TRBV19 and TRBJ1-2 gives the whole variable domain DGGITQSPKYLFRKEGQNVTLSCEQNLNHDAMYWYRQDPGQGLRLIYYSQIVNDFQKGDIAEGYSVSREKKESFPLTVTSAQKNPTAFYLCASSIGGSYGYTFGSGTRLTVV.

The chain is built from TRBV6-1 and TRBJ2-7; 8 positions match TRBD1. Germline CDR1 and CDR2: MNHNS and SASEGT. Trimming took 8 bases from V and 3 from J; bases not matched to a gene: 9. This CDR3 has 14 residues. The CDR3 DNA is TGTGCCAGCCGATTAGACAGGGGCGTCTACGAGCAGTACGTC. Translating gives CASRLDRGVYEQYV.

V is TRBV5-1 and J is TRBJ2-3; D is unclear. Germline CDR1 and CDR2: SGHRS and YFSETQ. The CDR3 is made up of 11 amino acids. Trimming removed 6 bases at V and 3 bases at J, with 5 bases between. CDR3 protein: CASTMTDTQYF. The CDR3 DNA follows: TGCGCCAGCACTATGACAGATACGCAGTATTTT.

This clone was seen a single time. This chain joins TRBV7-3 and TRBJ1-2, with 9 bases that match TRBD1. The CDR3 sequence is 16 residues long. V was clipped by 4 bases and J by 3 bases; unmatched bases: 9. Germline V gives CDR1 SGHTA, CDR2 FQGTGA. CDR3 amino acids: CASSSGGDRDYYGYTF. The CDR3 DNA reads TGTGCCAGCAGCTCCGGTGGGGACAGGGACTACTATGGCTACACCTTC.

DNA of the CDR3: TGTGCCAGCAGCGTCCGCCCTGCCGGTACGGGACAGGGAAGAATCTATGGCTACACCTTC. Translation: CASSVRPAGTGQGRIYGYTF. The V and J genes are TRBV9 and TRBJ1-2, with TRBD1 identical over 9 bases. The V gene end was trimmed by 2 bases and the J gene end by 4 bases; junction bases not matched to a gene: 21. Germline values: CDR1 SGDLS, CDR2 YYNGEE. CDR3 length: 20 residues.

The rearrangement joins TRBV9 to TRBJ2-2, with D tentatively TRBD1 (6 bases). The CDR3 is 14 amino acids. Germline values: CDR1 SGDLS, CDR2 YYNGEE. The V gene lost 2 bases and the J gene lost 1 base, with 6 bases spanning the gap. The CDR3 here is CASSVGQNTGELFF. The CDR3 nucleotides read TGTGCCAGCAGCGTGGGACAGAACACCGGGGAGCTGTTTTTT.

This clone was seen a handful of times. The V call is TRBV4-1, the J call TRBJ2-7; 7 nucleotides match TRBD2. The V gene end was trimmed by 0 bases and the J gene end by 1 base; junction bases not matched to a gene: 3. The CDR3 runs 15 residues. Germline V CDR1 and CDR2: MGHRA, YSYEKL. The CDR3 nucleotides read TGCGCCAGCAGCCAAGAAGGCGGGGGATCCTACGAGCAGTACTTC. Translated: CASSQEGGGSYEQYF.

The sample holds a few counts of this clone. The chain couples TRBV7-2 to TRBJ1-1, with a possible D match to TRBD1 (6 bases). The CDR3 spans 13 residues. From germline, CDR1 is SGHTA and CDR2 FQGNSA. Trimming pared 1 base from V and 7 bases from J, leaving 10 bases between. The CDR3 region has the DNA TGTGCCAGCAGCTTAGGCGGACAGCTTGAAGCTTTCTTT. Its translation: CASSLGGQLEAFF.

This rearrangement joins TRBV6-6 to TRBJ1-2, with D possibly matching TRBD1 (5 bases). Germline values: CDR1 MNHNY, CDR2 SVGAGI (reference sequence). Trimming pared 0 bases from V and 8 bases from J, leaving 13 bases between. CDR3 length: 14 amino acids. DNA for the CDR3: TGTGCCAGCAGTTACTCCCGGGGGGGGTCGGGCTACACCTTC. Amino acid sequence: CASSYSRGGSGYTF.

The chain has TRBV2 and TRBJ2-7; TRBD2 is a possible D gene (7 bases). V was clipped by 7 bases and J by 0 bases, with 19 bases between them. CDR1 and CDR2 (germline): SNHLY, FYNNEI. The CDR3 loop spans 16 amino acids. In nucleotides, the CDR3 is TGTGCCAGCAAGACAAGGGGGGGTATGGCCTCCTACGAGCAGTACTTC. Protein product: CASKTRGGMASYEQYF.

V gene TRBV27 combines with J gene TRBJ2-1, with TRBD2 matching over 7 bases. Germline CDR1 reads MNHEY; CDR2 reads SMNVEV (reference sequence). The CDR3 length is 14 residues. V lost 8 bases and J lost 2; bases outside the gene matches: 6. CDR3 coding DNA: TGTGCCAGCGGGTGGGGGGGAACCTACAATGAGCAGTTCTTC. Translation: CASGWGGTYNEQFF.

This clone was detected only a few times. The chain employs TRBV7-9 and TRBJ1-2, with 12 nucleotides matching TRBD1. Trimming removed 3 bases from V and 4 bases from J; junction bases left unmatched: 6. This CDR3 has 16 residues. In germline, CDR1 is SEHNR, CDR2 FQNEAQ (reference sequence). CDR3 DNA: TGTGCCAGCAGCTTTAGGGACAGGGGGCGCGGCTATGGCTACACCTTC. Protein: CASSFRDRGRGYGYTF.

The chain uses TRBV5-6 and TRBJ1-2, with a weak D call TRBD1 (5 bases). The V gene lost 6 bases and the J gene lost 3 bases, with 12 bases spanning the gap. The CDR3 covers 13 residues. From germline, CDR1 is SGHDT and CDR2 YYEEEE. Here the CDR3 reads CASTPGGDYGYTF. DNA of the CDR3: TGTGCCAGCACCCCGGGGGGGGACTATGGCTACACCTTC.

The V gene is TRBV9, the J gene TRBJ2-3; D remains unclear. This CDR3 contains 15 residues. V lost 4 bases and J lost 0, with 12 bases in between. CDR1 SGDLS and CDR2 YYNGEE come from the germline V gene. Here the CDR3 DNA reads TGTGCCAGCAGCCCTTACGAACGGAGCACAGATACGCAGTATTTT. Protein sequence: CASSPYERSTDTQYF.

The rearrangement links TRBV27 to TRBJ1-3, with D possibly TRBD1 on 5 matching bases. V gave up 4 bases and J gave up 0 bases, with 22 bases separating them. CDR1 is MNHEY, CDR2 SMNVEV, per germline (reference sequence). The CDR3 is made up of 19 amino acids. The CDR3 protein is CASSSTPGHDKLSGNTIYF. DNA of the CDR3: TGTGCCAGCAGTTCAACACCTGGACACGATAAGCTCTCTGGAAACACCATATATTTT.

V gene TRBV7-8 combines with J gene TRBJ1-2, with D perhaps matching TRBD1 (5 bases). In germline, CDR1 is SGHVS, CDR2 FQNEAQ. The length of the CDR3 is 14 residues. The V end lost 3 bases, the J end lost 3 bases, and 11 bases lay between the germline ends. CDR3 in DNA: TGTGCCAGCAGCTTGGCAGGGTCCGACTATGGCTACACCTTC. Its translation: CASSLAGSDYGYTF.

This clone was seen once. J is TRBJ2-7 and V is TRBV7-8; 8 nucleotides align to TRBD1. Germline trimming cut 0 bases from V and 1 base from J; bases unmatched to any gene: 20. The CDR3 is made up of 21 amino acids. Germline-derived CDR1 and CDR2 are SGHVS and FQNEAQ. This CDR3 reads CASSLAYPDRVGGKGSYEQYV. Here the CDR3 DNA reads TGTGCCAGCAGCTTAGCGTATCCGGACAGGGTGGGAGGCAAAGGGTCCTACGAGCAGTACGTC.

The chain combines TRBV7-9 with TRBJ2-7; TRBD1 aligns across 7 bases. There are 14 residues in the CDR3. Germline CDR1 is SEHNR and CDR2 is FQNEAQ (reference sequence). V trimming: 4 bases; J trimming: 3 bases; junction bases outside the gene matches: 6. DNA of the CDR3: TGTGCCAGCAGCTCCCCGACAGGGATCTACGAGCAGTACTTC. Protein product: CASSSPTGIYEQYF.

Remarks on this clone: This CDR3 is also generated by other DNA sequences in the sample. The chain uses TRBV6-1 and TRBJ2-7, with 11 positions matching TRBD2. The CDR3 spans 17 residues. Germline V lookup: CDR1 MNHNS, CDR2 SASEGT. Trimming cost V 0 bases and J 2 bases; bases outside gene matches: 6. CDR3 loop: CASSEALYSGGAYEQYF. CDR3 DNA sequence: TGTGCCAGCAGTGAAGCGCTATATAGCGGGGGGGCCTACGAGCAGTACTTC.

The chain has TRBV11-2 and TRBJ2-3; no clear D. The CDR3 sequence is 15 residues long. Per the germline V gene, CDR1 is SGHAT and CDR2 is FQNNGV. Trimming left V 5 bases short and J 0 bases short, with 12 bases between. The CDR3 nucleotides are TGTGCCAGCAGCCTATACCCCTCTAGCACAGATACGCAGTATTTT. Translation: CASSLYPSSTDTQYF.

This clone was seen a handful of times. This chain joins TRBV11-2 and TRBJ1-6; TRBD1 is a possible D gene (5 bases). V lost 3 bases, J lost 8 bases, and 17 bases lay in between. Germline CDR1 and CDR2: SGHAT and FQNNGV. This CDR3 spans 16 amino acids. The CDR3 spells CASSFNSGPGDSPLHF. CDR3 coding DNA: TGTGCCAGCAGCTTCAATTCAGGGCCGGGAGATTCACCCCTCCACTTT.

The CDR3 nucleotides read TGTGCCAGCAGCGTAGACAGAAGATCACCCCTCCACTTT. Amino acid sequence: CASSVDRRSPLHF. The chain employs TRBV7-3 and TRBJ1-6; D possibly corresponds to TRBD1 (5 bases). Germline loops: CDR1 SGHTA, CDR2 FQGTGA. Trimming took 5 bases from V and 10 from J, leaving 12 bases between them. The length of the CDR3 is 13 residues.

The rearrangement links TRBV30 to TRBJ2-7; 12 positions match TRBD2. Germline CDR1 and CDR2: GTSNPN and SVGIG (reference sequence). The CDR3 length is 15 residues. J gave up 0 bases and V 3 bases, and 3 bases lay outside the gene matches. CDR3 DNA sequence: TGTGCCTGGAGCCCACTAGCGGGGGGCTCCTACGAGCAGTACTTC. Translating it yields CAWSPLAGGSYEQYF.

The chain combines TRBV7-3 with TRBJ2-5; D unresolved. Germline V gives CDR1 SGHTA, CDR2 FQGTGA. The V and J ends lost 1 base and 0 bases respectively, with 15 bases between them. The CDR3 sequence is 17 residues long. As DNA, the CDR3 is TGTGCCAGCAGCTTAAACCTCTTCGCCGCGTACCAAGAGACCCAGTACTTC. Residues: CASSLNLFAAYQETQYF.

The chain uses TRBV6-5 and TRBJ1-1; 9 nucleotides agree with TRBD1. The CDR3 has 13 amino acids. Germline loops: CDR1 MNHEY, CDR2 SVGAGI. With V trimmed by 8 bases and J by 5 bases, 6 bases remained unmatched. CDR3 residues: CASYRGRGTEAFF. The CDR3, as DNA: TGTGCCAGCTACAGGGGGCGAGGTACTGAAGCTTTCTTT.

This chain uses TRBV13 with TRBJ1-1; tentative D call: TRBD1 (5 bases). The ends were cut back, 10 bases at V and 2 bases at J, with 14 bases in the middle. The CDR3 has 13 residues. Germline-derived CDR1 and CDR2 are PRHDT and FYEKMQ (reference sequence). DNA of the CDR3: TGTGCCACCACCGACCAGGGCAACACTGAAGCTTTCTTT. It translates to CATTDQGNTEAFF.